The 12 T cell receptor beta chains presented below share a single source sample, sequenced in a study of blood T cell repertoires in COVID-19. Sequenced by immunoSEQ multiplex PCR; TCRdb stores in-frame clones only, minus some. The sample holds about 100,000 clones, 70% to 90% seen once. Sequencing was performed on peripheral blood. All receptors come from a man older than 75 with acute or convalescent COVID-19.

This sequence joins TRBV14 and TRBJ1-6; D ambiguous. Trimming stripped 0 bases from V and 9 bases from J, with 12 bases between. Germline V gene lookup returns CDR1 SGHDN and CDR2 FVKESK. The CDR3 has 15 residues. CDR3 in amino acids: CASSQDIGGGSPLHF. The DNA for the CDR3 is TGTGCCAGCAGCCAAGATATCGGTGGAGGTTCACCCCTCCACTTT.

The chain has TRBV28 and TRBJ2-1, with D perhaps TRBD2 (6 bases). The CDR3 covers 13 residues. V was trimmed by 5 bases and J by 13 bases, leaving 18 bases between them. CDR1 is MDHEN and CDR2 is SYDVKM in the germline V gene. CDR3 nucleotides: TGTGCCAGCAGTCGGCCATTCAGGGACTTACAGTTCTTC. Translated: CASSRPFRDLQFF.

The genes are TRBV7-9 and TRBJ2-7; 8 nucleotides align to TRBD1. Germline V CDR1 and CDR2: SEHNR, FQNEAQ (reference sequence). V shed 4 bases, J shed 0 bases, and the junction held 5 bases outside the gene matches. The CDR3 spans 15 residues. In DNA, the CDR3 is TGTGCCAGCAGCTCGGACAGGGCGAGCTCCTACGAGCAGTACTTC. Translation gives CASSSDRASSYEQYF.

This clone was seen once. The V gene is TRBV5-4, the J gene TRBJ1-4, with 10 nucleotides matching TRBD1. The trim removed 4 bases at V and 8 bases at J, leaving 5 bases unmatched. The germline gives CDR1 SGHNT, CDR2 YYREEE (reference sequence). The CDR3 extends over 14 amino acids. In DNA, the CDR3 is TGTGCCAGCAGCCGGACAGGGGGAGGGGAAAAACTGTTTTTT. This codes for CASSRTGGGEKLFF.

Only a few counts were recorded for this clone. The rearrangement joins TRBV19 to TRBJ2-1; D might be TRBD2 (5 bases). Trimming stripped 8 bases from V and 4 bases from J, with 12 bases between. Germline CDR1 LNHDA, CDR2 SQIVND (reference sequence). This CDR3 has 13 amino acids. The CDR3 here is CASSLSAYNEQFF. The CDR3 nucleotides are TGTGCCAGTTCTCTTAGCGCATACAATGAGCAGTTCTTC.

CDR3 DNA sequence: TGTGCCAGTAGACCGGGACAGGGGTACAATGAGCAGTTCTTC. Its protein product is CASRPGQGYNEQFF. The rearrangement uses TRBV19 and TRBJ2-1; TRBD1 agrees at 10 bases. V lost 6 bases and J lost 4; bases outside the gene matches: 3. The germline V gene has CDR1 LNHDA and CDR2 SQIVND (reference sequence). The CDR3 covers 14 residues.

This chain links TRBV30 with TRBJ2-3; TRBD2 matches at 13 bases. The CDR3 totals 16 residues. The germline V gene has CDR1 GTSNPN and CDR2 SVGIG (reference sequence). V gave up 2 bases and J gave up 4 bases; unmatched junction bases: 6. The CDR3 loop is CAWSPGTSGIADTQYF. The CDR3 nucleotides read TGTGCCTGGAGTCCCGGGACTAGCGGGATCGCAGATACGCAGTATTTT.

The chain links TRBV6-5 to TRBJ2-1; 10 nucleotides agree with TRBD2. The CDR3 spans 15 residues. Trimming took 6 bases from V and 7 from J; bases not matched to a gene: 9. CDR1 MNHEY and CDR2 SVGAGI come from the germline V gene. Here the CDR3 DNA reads TGTGCCAGCAGATCAGCGGGAGGGCCCGGGAATGAGCAGTTCTTC. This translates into CASRSAGGPGNEQFF.

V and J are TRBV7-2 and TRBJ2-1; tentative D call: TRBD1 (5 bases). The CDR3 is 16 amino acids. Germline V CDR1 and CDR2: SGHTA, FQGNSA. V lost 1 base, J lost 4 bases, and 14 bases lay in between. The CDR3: CASSLEAGQTYNEQFF. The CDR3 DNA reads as TGTGCCAGCAGCTTAGAGGCAGGGCAAACTTACAATGAGCAGTTCTTC. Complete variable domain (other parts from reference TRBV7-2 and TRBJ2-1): GAGVSQSPSNKVTEKGKDVELRCDPISGHTALYWYRQSLGQGLEFLIYFQGNSAPDKSGLPSDRFSAERTGGSVSTLTIQRTQQEDSAVYLCASSLEAGQTYNEQFFGPGTRLTVL.

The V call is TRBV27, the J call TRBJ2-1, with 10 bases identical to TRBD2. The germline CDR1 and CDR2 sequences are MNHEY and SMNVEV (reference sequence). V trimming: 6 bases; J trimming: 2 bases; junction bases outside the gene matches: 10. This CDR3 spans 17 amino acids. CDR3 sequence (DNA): TGTGCCAGCAGCTCGATCCTAGCGGGAGTTGCCTACAATGAGCAGTTCTTC. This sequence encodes CASSSILAGVAYNEQFF.

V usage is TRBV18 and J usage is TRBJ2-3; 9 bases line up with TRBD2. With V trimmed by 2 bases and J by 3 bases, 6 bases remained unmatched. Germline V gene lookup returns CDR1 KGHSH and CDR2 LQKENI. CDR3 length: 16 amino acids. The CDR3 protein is CASSPKRTSATDTQYF. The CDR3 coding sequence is TGTGCCAGCTCACCAAAGCGGACTAGCGCGACAGATACGCAGTATTTT.

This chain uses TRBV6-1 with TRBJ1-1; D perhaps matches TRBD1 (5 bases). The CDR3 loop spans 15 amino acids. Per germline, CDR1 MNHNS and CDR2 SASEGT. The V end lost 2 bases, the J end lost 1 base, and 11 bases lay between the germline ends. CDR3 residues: CASSETRGPNTEAFF. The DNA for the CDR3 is TGTGCCAGCAGTGAAACGCGGGGACCGAACACTGAAGCTTTCTTT.